This T cell receptor (beta chain) comes out of a study of T cell changes during pregnancy in multiple sclerosis. The CDR3 totals 14 residues. The V gene end was trimmed by 3 bases and the J gene end by 4 bases; junction bases not matched to a gene: 4. Germline CDR1 is GTSNPN and CDR2 is SVGIG (reference sequence). TCRdb's table, derived via immunoSEQ multiplex PCR, lists solely in-frame clones and lacks some. This sample has roughly 45,000 clones, with 93% found just once. The receptor comes from a female donor with multiple sclerosis, enrolled in a pregnancy study. This sequence joins TRBV30 and TRBJ2-7, with 12 bases fitting TRBD2. Material: CD8+ T cells from peripheral blood mononuclear cells, obtained after pregnancy. The CDR3 spells CAWSWGTSGYEQYF. DNA of the CDR3: TGTGCCTGGAGCTGGGGGACTAGCGGGTACGAGCAGTACTTC.